This TCR beta chain was retrieved from a study of identical twins (dated by TCRdb to the mid-2010s). About the full investigation: To test whether fetal clonotypes persist, the study used deep sequencing on TCR alpha and beta repertoires from monozygotic twins, unrelated adults of various ages, and cord blood. To rule out contamination, replicate twin experiments were performed at different times with different library preparation protocols. Overall study outcomes, separate from this receptor: Excess twin sharing in beta out-of-frame sequences was weaker because fewer shared sequences lowered the signal-to-noise ratio. Abundant cord blood beta clonotypes had fewer insertions, young adult naive repertoires showed a similar but weaker trend, and memory repertoires showed no such trend. In monozygotic twins, recombination models systematically underestimated out-of-frame TCR alpha sharing, but the models matched the sharing seen between unrelated individuals. Out-of-frame TCR alpha sequences shared between twins showed an excess of low generation-probability sequences compared with coincidental sharing between unrelated individuals. Because the same donors could not be followed over many years, the conclusions depended on cross-sectional statistical analysis. Zero-insertion analyses could be partly confounded by invariant T cells such as MAIT and iNKT, although diverse VJ usage argued against such confounding for most clonotypes.

The sample holds many counts of this clonotype. Its antigen has not been determined. No much larger clonotype is one base removed from it; base qualities were not supplied. CDR1 and CDR2 (SEHNR, FQNEAQ) derive from the germline V gene (reference sequence). CDR3 length: 14 amino acids, cysteine to phenylalanine. The sequence is cut down to CDR3 DNA, 42 bases in frame from base 1. V lost 0 bases and J lost 4 bases; the stretch between them is 6 bases long. Library construction relied on 5' RACE. For sequencing, an Illumina HiSeq 2000 was employed. Template switching added a universal primer binding site, and the final cDNA carried a unique molecular identifier that allowed TCR cDNA molecules to be counted accurately. Specific primers in the conserved constant-segment region were used to synthesize first-strand cDNA for TCR alpha and beta chains. To control for contamination, every cDNA library carried two barcodes: a SMART-Mk sample barcode plus Illumina barcodes. Two successive PCR steps introduced TruSeq adapter sequences along with Illumina sample barcodes. Sequencing of the TCR alpha and beta cDNA libraries was done on the Illumina HiSeq platform using custom primers. In the source study's methods: Raw reads were processed with MiGEC to extract unique molecular identifiers, and MiXCR was used to determine CDR3 positions. Recombination models were inferred per individual with the repgenHMM and IGoR tools using an EM algorithm. The tcR package in R was used for shared clonotype analysis, with sharing normalized by the product of cloneset sizes. Out-of-frame nonproductive sequences were analyzed to study raw recombination free of thymic and clonal selection effects. TCRdb took the public reads, trimmed them with fastp at Q25, ran MiXCR for clone calling and kept in-frame beta chains. CDR3 protein duplicates are merged, each entry listing the most common genes and DNA. None of the V and J calls come from the authors' own analysis; TCRdb made them. Present in this sample are about 890,000 distinct CDR3 sequences, about 12% of which were seen just once. The ten biggest clones cover around 1.5% of the sample.

All donors were healthy Caucasians. Three pairs of female monozygotic twins, all aged 18 to 29 years, were included in the twin cohort. RNA for TCR libraries was isolated from peripheral blood mononuclear cells. The sample was also linked to a second study, of yellow fever vaccine responses in identical twins. The second study, in turn, reports: According to the authors, the vaccine-induced T cell response in identical twins seemed to be partly convergent and partly specific to each individual. The study precisely tracked vaccine-responding T cell clones in identical twins.

Sequencing was done on a sample of PBMCs. The chain links TRBV7-9 with TRBJ2-2; the D gene is not confidently resolved. This TCR came from a woman between 18 and 29 years old in good health. The nucleotides are TGTGCCAGCAGCTTAGCAGTTTCCACCGGGGAGCTGTTTTTT. It translates to CASSLAVSTGELFF.